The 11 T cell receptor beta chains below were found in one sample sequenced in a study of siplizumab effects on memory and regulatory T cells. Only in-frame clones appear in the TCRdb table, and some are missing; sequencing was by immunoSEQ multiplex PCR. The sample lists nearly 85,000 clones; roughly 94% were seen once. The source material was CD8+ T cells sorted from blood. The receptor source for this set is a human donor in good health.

The CDR3 loop is CASSFESILFF. CDR3 coding DNA: TGTGCCAGCAGCTTTGAAAGTATCCTGTTTTTT. V is TRBV7-9 and J is TRBJ1-4; D is unclear. Germline CDR1 is SEHNR and CDR2 is FQNEAQ (reference sequence). V lost 3 bases and J 14 bases, leaving 10 bases between the germline ends. The CDR3 contains 11 residues.

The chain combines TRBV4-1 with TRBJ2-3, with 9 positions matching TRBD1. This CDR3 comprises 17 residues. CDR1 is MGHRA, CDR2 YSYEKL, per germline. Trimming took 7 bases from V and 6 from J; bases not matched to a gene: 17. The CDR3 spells CASTPDSPRDRADTQYF. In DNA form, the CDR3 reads TGCGCCAGCACCCCAGATTCCCCCCGGGACAGGGCCGATACGCAGTATTTT.

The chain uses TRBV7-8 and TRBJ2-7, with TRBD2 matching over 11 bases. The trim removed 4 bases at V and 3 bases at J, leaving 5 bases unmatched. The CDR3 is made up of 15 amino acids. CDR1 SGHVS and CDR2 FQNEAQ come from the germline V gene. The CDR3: CASSYAGLAVYEQYF. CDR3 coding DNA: TGTGCCAGCAGCTACGCGGGACTAGCGGTCTACGAGCAGTACTTC.

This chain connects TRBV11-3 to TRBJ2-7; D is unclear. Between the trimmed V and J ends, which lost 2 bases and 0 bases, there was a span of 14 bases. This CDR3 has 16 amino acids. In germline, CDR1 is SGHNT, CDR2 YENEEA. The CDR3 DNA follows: TGTGCCAGCAGCTTATTGAGCCCCCGAAGCTCCTACGAGCAGTACTTC. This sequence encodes CASSLLSPRSSYEQYF.

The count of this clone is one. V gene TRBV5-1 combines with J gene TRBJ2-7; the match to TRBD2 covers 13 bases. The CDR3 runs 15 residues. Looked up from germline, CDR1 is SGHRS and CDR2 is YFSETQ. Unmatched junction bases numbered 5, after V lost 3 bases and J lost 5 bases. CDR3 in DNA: TGCGCCAGCAGCTGGGCCGGGACTAGCGGGGACGAGCAGTACTTC. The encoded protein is CASSWAGTSGDEQYF.

The CDR3 DNA reads as TGCGCCAGCACCCATCTAACTAGCGGGGGGTACAATGAGCAGTTCTTC. Protein sequence: CASTHLTSGGYNEQFF. J is TRBJ2-1 and V is TRBV4-1; 12 nucleotides align to TRBD2. The CDR3 length is 16 residues. Germline CDR1 MGHRA, CDR2 YSYEKL. The V and J ends lost 7 bases and 4 bases, in that order; junction bases with no gene match: 8.

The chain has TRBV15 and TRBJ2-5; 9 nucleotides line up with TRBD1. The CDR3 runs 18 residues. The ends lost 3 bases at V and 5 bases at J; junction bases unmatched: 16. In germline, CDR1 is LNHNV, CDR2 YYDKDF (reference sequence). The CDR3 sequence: CATSSQGQGVGVLETQYF. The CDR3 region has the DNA TGTGCCACCAGCAGCCAGGGACAGGGAGTCGGAGTGTTGGAGACCCAGTACTTC.

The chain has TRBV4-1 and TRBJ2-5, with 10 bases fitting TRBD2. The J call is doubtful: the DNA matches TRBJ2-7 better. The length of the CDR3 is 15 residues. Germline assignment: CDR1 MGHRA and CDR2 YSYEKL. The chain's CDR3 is CASSQDVLAGIEQYF. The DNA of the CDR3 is TGCGCCAGCAGCCAAGATGTACTAGCGGGAATCGAGCAGTACTTC.

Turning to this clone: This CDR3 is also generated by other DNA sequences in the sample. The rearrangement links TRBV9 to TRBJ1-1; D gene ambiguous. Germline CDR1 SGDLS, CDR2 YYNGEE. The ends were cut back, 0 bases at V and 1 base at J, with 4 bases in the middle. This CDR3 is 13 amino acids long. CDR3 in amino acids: CASSVVPNTEAFF. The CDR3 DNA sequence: TGTGCCAGCAGCGTAGTACCGAACACTGAAGCTTTCTTT.

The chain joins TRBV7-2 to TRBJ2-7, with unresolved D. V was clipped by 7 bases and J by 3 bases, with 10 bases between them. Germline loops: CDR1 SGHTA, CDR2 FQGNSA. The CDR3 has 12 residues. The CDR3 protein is CASTPGRYEQYF. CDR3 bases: TGTGCCAGCACCCCTGGGCGCTACGAGCAGTACTTC. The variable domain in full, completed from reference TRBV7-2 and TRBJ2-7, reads GAGVSQSPSNKVTEKGKDVELRCDPISGHTALYWYRQSLGQGLEFLIYFQGNSAPDKSGLPSDRFSAERTGGSVSTLTIQRTQQEDSAVYLCASTPGRYEQYFGPGTRLTVT.

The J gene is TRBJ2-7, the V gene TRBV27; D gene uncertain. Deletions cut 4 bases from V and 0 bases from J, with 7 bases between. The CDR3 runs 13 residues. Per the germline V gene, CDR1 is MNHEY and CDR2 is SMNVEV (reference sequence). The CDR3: CASSYGDSYEQYF. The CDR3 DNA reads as TGTGCCAGCAGTTATGGAGACTCCTACGAGCAGTACTTC.